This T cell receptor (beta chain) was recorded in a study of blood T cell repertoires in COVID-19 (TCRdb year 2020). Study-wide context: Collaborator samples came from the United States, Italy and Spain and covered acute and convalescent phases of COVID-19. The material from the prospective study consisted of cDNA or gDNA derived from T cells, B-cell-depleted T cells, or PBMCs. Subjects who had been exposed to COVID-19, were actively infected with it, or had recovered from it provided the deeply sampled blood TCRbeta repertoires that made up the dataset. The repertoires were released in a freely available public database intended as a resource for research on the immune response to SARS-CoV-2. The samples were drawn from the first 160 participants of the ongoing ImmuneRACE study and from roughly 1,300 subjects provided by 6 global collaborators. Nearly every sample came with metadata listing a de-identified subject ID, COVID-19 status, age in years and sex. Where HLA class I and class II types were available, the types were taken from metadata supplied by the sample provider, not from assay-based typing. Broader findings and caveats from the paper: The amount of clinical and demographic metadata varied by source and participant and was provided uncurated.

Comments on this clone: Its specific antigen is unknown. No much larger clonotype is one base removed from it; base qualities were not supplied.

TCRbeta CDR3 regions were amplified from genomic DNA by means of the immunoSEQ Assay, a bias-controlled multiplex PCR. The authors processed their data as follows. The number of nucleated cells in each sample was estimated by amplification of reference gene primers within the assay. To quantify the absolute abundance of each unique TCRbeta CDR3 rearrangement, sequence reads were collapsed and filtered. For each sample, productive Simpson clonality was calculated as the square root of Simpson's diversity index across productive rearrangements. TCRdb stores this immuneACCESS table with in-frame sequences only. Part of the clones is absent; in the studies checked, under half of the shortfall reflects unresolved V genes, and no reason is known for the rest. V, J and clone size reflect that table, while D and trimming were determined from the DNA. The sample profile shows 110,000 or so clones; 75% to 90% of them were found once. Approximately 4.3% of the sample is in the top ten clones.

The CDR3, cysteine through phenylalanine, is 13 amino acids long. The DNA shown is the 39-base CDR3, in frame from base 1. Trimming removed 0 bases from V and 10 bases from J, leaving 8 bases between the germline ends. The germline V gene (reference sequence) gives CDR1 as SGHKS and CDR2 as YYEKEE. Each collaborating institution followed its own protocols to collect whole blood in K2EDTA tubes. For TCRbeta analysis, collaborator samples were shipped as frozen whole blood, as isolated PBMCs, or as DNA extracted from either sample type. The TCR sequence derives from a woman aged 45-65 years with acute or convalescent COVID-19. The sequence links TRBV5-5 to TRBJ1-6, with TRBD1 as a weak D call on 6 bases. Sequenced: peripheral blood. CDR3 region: CASSLDRESPLHF. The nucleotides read TGTGCCAGCAGCTTGGACAGGGAATCACCCCTCCACTTT.